A selection of T cell receptor beta chains follows, all from one sample in a study of blood T cell repertoires in COVID-19. Profiled with immunoSEQ multiplex PCR; TCRdb holds only in-frame clones, not every one. In the table there are roughly 41,000 clones, under 85% of which are singletons. Sequences were obtained from peripheral blood. The source is a woman older than 75 with acute or convalescent COVID-19. Both conserved end residues are part of each CDR3. The order of the fields is clone size, V gene, D gene, J gene, CDR3 protein, CDR3 DNA. D genes are given only for firm matches. Where a row states a size, it is once, few, many or the class of an expanded clone; other rows omit it.

clone_size: -; v_call: TRBV19; d_call: -; j_call: TRBJ1-1; cdr3_aa: CASSSQAWTEAFF; cdr3_nt: TGTGCCAGTAGTAGTCAGGCCTGGACTGAAGCTTTCTTT
clone_size: -; v_call: TRBV7-2; d_call: -; j_call: TRBJ1-2; cdr3_aa: CASSKALMGAEGYTF; cdr3_nt: TGTGCCAGCAGCAAAGCGTTAATGGGGGCGGAAGGCTACACCTTC
clone_size: -; v_call: TRBV11-2; d_call: -; j_call: TRBJ1-1; cdr3_aa: CASSRELENTEAFF; cdr3_nt: TGTGCCAGCAGCCGCGAGTTAGAAAACACTGAAGCTTTCTTT
clone_size: -; v_call: TRBV5-4; d_call: TRBD1; j_call: TRBJ2-7; cdr3_aa: CASSRQGGRYEQYF; cdr3_nt: TGTGCCAGCAGCCGACAGGGGGGGCGGTACGAGCAGTACTTC
clone_size: -; v_call: TRBV27; d_call: TRBD2; j_call: TRBJ2-3; cdr3_aa: CASSPVGGGGTDTQYF; cdr3_nt: TGTGCCAGCAGTCCGGTCGGGGGGGGCGGGACAGATACGCAGTATTTT
clone_size: once; v_call: TRBV29-1; d_call: TRBD1; j_call: TRBJ1-1; cdr3_aa: CSVGDRGRGANEAFF; cdr3_nt: TGCAGCGTTGGGGACAGGGGACGGGGTGCAAACGAAGCTTTCTTT
clone_size: -; v_call: TRBV2; d_call: TRBD1; j_call: TRBJ1-2; cdr3_aa: CASRMIQDRGGGYTF; cdr3_nt: TGTGCCAGCAGGATGATCCAAGACAGGGGAGGAGGCTACACCTTC
clone_size: -; v_call: TRBV10-3; d_call: -; j_call: TRBJ1-2; cdr3_aa: CAISEFSVGHGYTF; cdr3_nt: TGTGCCATCAGTGAGTTCTCGGTGGGGCATGGCTACACCTTC
clone_size: -; v_call: TRBV5-1; d_call: TRBD1; j_call: TRBJ2-5; cdr3_aa: CASSASTGLVETQYF; cdr3_nt: TGCGCCAGCAGCGCCTCGACAGGGTTGGTGGAGACCCAGTACTTC
clone_size: -; v_call: TRBV30; d_call: -; j_call: TRBJ1-1; cdr3_aa: CAWSVLIYTEAFF; cdr3_nt: TGTGCCTGGAGTGTACTTATTTACACTGAAGCTTTCTTT
clone_size: -; v_call: TRBV10-3; d_call: TRBD2; j_call: TRBJ2-1; cdr3_aa: CAISGQPVTSGGPSYNEQFF; cdr3_nt: TGTGCCATCAGTGGCCAACCTGTGACTAGCGGGGGGCCCAGCTACAATGAGCAGTTCTTC
clone_size: -; v_call: TRBV28; d_call: -; j_call: TRBJ1-5; cdr3_aa: CASRLSNQPQHF; cdr3_nt: TGTGCCAGCAGACTTAGCAATCAGCCCCAGCATTTT
clone_size: -; v_call: TRBV30; d_call: -; j_call: TRBJ2-2; cdr3_aa: CAWSVDSVRTGELFF; cdr3_nt: TGTGCCTGGAGTGTGGACAGTGTGAGAACCGGGGAGCTGTTTTTT
clone_size: -; v_call: TRBV2; d_call: TRBD2; j_call: TRBJ2-7; cdr3_aa: CASSFLAGDFGYEQYF; cdr3_nt: TGTGCCAGCAGCTTTCTAGCGGGGGATTTTGGCTACGAGCAGTACTTC
clone_size: -; v_call: TRBV6-5; d_call: -; j_call: TRBJ2-2; cdr3_aa: CASSRRTDNTGELFF; cdr3_nt: TGTGCCAGCAGTAGGCGGACAGATAACACCGGGGAGCTGTTTTTT
clone_size: -; v_call: TRBV6-5; d_call: TRBD1; j_call: TRBJ1-2; cdr3_aa: CASRTGGRYGYTF; cdr3_nt: TGTGCCAGCAGAACAGGGGGCCGCTATGGCTACACCTTC
clone_size: -; v_call: TRBV20-1; d_call: -; j_call: TRBJ2-7; cdr3_aa: CSASSYSGEQYF; cdr3_nt: TGCAGTGCTAGTTCCTACTCGGGAGAGCAGTACTTC
clone_size: -; v_call: TRBV7-2; d_call: -; j_call: TRBJ1-6; cdr3_aa: CASSPETAYNSPLHF; cdr3_nt: TGTGCCAGCAGCCCCGAGACAGCGTATAATTCACCCCTCCACTTT
clone_size: -; v_call: TRBV5-1; d_call: -; j_call: TRBJ1-4; cdr3_aa: CASSPEVTSEKLFF; cdr3_nt: TGCGCCAGCAGCCCGGAGGTAACCTCCGAAAAACTGTTTTTT
clone_size: once; v_call: TRBV6-1; d_call: TRBD1; j_call: TRBJ1-3; cdr3_aa: CASSVTRDRGGNTIYF; cdr3_nt: TGTGCCAGCAGTGTCACCCGGGACAGGGGTGGAAACACCATATATTTT
clone_size: once; v_call: TRBV28; d_call: TRBD1; j_call: TRBJ1-5; cdr3_aa: CASSITGGYQPQHF; cdr3_nt: TGTGCCTCCTCGATCACAGGGGGCTATCAGCCCCAGCATTTT
clone_size: -; v_call: TRBV7-8; d_call: TRBD2; j_call: TRBJ2-5; cdr3_aa: CASILVGGAAGGETQYF; cdr3_nt: TGTGCCAGCATCTTAGTGGGGGGCGCTGCGGGAGGGGAGACCCAGTACTTC
clone_size: -; v_call: TRBV2; d_call: -; j_call: TRBJ1-6; cdr3_aa: CASSARTGRGSPLHF; cdr3_nt: TGTGCCAGCAGTGCTAGGACGGGAAGGGGGTCACCCCTCCACTTT
clone_size: -; v_call: TRBV27; d_call: -; j_call: TRBJ1-2; cdr3_aa: CASSLYGQSSNYGYTF; cdr3_nt: TGTGCCAGCAGTTTATACGGACAGTCTTCTAACTATGGCTACACCTTC